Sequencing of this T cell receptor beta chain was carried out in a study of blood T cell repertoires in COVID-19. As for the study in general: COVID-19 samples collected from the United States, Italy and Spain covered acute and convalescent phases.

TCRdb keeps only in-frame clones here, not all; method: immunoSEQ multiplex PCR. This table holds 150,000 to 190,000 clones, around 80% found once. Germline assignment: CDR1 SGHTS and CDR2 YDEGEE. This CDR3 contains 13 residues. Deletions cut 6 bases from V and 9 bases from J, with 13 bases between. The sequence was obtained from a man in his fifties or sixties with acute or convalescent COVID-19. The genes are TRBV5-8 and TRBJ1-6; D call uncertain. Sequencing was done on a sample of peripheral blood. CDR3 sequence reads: CASNLLEGSPLHF. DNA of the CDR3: TGTGCCAGCAACCTTTTGGAGGGTTCACCCCTCCACTTT.